This T cell receptor (beta chain) was sequenced for a study of OX40 agonist ivuxolimab in advanced cancers. Across the study: Patients with hepatocellular carcinoma, melanoma, renal cell or head and neck cancer made up the dose-escalation patients. Prior anti-PD-1, anti-PD-L1 or anti-CTLA-4 therapy did not bar entry, and more than 35% had some. Whole-study results and caveats: The authors did not determine the antigen specificity of the expanded peripheral T cells.

With respect to this clone: Its antigen is as yet unknown.

Only in-frame clones appear in the TCRdb table, and some are missing; sequencing was by immunoSEQ multiplex PCR. The sample shows around 95,000 clones, 90% of them seen only once. The sample here was CD4+ or CD8+ T cells sorted from blood, taken in a trial of the OX40 agonist ivuxolimab. This receptor was taken from an adult with an advanced solid tumor such as melanoma, head and neck, liver or kidney cancer.

The CDR3 DNA is TGTGCCACCAGCAGGGCAAAAGGGACAGGAGGAAAAGAGACCCAGTACTTC. This gives the protein CATSRAKGTGGKETQYF. This rearrangement joins TRBV15 to TRBJ2-5; TRBD1 aligns across 8 bases. Trimming cost V 3 bases and J 3 bases; bases outside gene matches: 12. Germline assignment: CDR1 LNHNV and CDR2 YYDKDF (reference sequence). This CDR3 is 17 amino acids long.